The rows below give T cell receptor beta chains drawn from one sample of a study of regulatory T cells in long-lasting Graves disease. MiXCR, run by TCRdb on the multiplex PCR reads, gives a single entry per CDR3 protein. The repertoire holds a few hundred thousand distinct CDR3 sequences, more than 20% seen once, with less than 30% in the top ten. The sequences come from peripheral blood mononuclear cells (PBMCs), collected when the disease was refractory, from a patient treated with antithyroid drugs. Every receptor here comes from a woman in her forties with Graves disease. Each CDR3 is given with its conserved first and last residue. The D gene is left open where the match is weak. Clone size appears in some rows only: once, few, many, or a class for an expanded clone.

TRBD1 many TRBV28 CASKSGQGATEAFF
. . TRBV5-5 CASSPREGSGANVLTF
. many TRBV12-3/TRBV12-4 CASRSATTGELFF
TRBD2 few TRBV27 CAGSSGLAGPGELFF
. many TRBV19 CASSRRGQRNTEAFF
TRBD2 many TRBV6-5 CASSSKTSVGTDTQYF
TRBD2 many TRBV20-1 CSASSASGFYEQYF
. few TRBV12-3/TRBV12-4 CASSSSGTHNEQFF
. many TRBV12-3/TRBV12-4 CASSFGTISYEQYF
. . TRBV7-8 CASSSLPRTEETQYF
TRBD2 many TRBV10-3 CAIRGNSGNSYEQYF
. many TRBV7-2 CASSWTLDLEQYF
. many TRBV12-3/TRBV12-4 CASSLPGDYGYTF
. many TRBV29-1 CSEAGICVANTGELFF
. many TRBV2 CASRTGMGRGYIQYF
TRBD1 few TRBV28 CASSSVGQSYGYTF
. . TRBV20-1 CSANPDREEFYEQYF
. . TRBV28 CASSRLDGLGVNYGYTF
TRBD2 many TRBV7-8 CASNPGTSGSTGELFF
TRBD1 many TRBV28 CASSLVWGTGGQPQHF
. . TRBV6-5 CASSYGGMSNEKLFF
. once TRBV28 CASRTNRVGWETQYF
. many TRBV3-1 CASSRGRNQETQYF
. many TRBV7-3 CASSFLQGHEQYF
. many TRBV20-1 CSASFNTEAFF
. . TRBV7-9 CASRPAGAGYEQYF
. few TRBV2 CASSQDRGKYNEQFF
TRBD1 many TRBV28 CASSFFRGHTEAFF
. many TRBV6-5 CASSLSGLAKNIQYF
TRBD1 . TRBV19 CASRMGQHYSPLHF
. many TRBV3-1 CASSQDIEPAWETQYF
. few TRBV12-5 CASGRNEGELFF
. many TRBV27 CASSLSGAGNNSPLHF
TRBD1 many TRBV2 CASSEEGAWEKLFF
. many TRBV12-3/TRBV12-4 CASSSGTENIQYF
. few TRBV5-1 CASSLSDQRQETQYF
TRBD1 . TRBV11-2 CASSLDRLYEQYF
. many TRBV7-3 CASRAGTRGREQYF
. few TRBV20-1 CSARLISGHTEAFF
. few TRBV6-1 CASTRGRNTEAFF
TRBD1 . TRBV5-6 CASSSGTGRNIQYF
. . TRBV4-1 CASSQDLSPEQYF
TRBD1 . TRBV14 CASSRSKGQLNTGELFF
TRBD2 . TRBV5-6 CASSLELGGEETQYF
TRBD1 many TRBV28 CASSLSGQGRQPQHF
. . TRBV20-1 CSASLPATYSSGANVLTF
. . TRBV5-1 CASSLDNNSPLHF
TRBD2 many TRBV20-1 CSATTPGLAVTDTQYF
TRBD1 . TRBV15 CATSRDGQGVVQPQHF
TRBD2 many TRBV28 CASSLSGRFSYEQYF
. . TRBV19 CASSTSTWGFTEAFF
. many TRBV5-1 CASSPVAGESSYEQYF
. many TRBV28 CASSFPGVGFNTEAFF